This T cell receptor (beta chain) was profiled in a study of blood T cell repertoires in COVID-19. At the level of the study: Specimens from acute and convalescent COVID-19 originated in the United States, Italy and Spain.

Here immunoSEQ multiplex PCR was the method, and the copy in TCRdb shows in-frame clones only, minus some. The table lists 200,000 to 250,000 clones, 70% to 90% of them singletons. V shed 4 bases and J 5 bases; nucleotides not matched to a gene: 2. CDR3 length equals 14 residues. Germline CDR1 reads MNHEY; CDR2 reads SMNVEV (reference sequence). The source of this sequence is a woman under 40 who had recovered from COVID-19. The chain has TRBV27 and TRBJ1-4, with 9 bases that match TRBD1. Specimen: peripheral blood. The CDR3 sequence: CASSSGTGNEKLFF. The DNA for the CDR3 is TGTGCCAGCAGTTCGGGGACAGGGAATGAAAAACTGTTTTTT.